This is a list of T cell receptor beta chains from one sample in a study of cytomegalovirus exposure and HLA in healthy donors. Sequencing used immunoSEQ multiplex PCR; TCRdb keeps in-frame clones, though not all of them. The top ten hold approximately 0.69% of the sample, which has about 180,000 clones, approximately 79% seen once. The sequenced sample was PBMCs. Receptors were obtained from a woman aged 40 to 55 in good health and CMV-seronegative. Each CDR3 is given with its conserved first and last residue. The D gene is left open where the match is weak. Size is stated for part of the rows, as once, few or many counts, or as a class when the clone is expanded.

-,13,few,TRBJ1-2,TRBV5-6,CASSLAGLDGYTF,TGTGCCAGCAGCTTGGCAGGGTTAGATGGCTACACCTTC
TRBD2,15,once,TRBJ2-1,TRBV10-3,CAISEGLAGESEQFF,TGTGCCATCAGTGAAGGACTAGCGGGAGAGAGTGAGCAGTTCTTC
-,11,-,TRBJ1-2,TRBV6-6,CASSRTEGYTF,TGTGCCAGCAGTCGGACAGAAGGCTACACCTTC
-,12,once,TRBJ1-1,TRBV11-3,CASSFSRGTAFF,TGTGCCAGCAGCTTCTCCAGGGGTACGGCTTTCTTT
-,15,-,TRBJ2-2,TRBV6-5,CASSYRTTNTGELFF,TGTGCCAGCAGTTACAGGACAACGAACACCGGGGAGCTGTTTTTT
-,16,few,TRBJ1-5,TRBV4-1,CASSQEAGAGGQPQHF,TGCGCCAGCAGCCAAGAGGCAGGGGCCGGCGGTCAGCCCCAGCATTTT
-,12,-,TRBJ1-2,TRBV28,CASNAGFYGYTF,TGTGCCAGCAATGCGGGGTTCTATGGCTACACCTTC
TRBD2,15,once,TRBJ2-3,TRBV29-1,CSVLGLADGTDTQYF,TGCAGCGTTCTCGGACTAGCGGACGGGACAGATACGCAGTATTTT
TRBD1,14,-,TRBJ2-3,TRBV2,CASSEADRGRTQYF,TGTGCCAGCAGTGAAGCGGACAGGGGGCGCACGCAGTATTTT
-,15,-,TRBJ2-5,TRBV18,CASSPDSGLQETQYF,TGTGCCAGCTCACCCGATTCAGGCTTACAAGAGACCCAGTACTTC
-,15,-,TRBJ2-1,TRBV10-3,CAISGNRSSYNEQFF,TGTGCCATCAGTGGCAACAGGAGCTCCTACAATGAGCAGTTCTTC
-,15,-,TRBJ1-1,TRBV28,CASKPISGLNTEAFF,TGTGCCAGCAAGCCCATCTCAGGCCTGAACACTGAAGCTTTCTTT
-,16,-,TRBJ1-4,TRBV21-1,CASSKVKGQGDEKLFF,TGTGCCAGCAGCAAAGTAAAAGGACAGGGGGATGAAAAACTGTTTTTT
-,16,-,TRBJ2-1,TRBV6-5,CASSYSSIGSYNEQFF,TGTGCCAGCAGTTACTCCTCTATCGGCTCCTACAATGAGCAGTTCTTC
-,15,-,TRBJ2-2,TRBV5-8,CASSLAGQKTGELFF,TGTGCCAGCAGCTTGGCGGGACAAAAAACCGGGGAGCTGTTTTTT
TRBD2,13,-,TRBJ2-1,TRBV7-2,CASSLPSGRVQFF,TGTGCCAGCAGCCTCCCTAGCGGGAGGGTGCAGTTCTTC
-,13,-,TRBJ2-7,TRBV14,CASNQPASPEQYF,TGTGCCAGCAACCAGCCCGCGTCCCCCGAGCAGTACTTC
-,14,-,TRBJ1-1,TRBV6-5,CASSPAGWNAEAFF,TGTGCCAGCAGTCCGGCAGGGTGGAATGCTGAAGCTTTCTTT
TRBD2,15,-,TRBJ2-1,TRBV27,CASSFLGLADNEQFF,TGTGCCAGCAGTTTTTTGGGACTAGCGGACAATGAGCAGTTCTTC
TRBD2,13,-,TRBJ2-7,TRBV27,CASSLSGGVWQYF,TGTGCAAGCAGTTTATCGGGAGGGGTATGGCAGTACTTC
TRBD2,14,-,TRBJ2-7,TRBV10-3,CAIKIAGSSYEQYF,TGTGCCATCAAAATAGCGGGGAGCTCCTACGAGCAGTACTTC